This record covers a single TCR beta chain. Assay: immunoSEQ multiplex PCR; the TCRdb copy retains only in-frame clones and omits some. The sample has around 250,000 clones; about 82% are singletons. The data were obtained in a study of blood T cell repertoires in COVID-19. Per germline, CDR1 SGHKS and CDR2 YYEKEE (reference sequence). This CDR3 spans 16 amino acids. The trim removed 3 bases at V and 1 base at J, leaving 6 bases unmatched. The TCR comes from a woman older than 75 with COVID-19, enrolled during active disease. The rearrangement uses TRBV5-5 and TRBJ1-5, with TRBD1 matching over 8 bases. Sequencing was carried out using peripheral blood. The CDR3 here is CASSSEQGVSNQPQHF. CDR3 coding DNA: TGTGCCAGCAGCTCCGAACAGGGGGTGAGCAATCAGCCCCAGCATTTT.